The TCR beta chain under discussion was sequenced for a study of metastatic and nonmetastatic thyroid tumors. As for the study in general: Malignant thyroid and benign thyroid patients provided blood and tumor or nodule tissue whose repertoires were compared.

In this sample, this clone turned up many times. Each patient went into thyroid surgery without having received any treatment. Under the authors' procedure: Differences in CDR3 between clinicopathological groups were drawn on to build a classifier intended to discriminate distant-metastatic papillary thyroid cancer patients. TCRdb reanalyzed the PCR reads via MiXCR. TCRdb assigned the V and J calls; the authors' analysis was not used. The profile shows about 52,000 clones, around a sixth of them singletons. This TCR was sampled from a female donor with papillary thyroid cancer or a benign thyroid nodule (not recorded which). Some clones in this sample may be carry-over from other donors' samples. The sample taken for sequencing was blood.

The chain's CDR3 is CASSFKQGATGELFF. CDR3 DNA: TGTGCCAGCAGCTTTAAACAGGGGGCTACCGGGGAGCTGTTTTTT. The gene calls are TRBV11-2 and TRBJ2-2; the match to TRBD1 covers 9 bases. With V trimmed by 3 bases and J by 5 bases, 4 bases remained unmatched. The CDR3 contains 15 residues. The germline gives CDR1 SGHAT, CDR2 FQNNGV.